This is a list of T cell receptor beta chains from one sample in a study of T cell responses to AZD1222 COVID-19 vaccine. Here immunoSEQ multiplex PCR was the method, and the copy in TCRdb shows in-frame clones only, minus some. The sample contains around 200,000 clones, 88% of which appear only once. This material consisted of peripheral blood, taken on day 0 of AZD1222 vaccination. The receptors come from an adult in good health. Both conserved end residues are part of each CDR3. The order of the fields is clone size, D gene, V gene, J gene, CDR3 protein, CDR3 DNA. A D gene is named only where the DNA matches it firmly. Size tells how often a clone was seen (once, few, many) or the class of an expanded clone, and some rows leave it out.

.	.	TRBV4-2	TRBJ1-2	CASSQGGQVYGYTF	TGTGCCAGCAGCCAAGGCGGGCAGGTCTATGGCTACACCTTC
.	TRBD2	TRBV6-5	TRBJ2-7	CASSYSAGATWEQYF	TGTGCCAGCAGTTACTCAGCGGGAGCCACCTGGGAGCAGTACTTC
.	.	TRBV24-1	TRBJ1-1	CATSAGDLLLHTEAFF	TGTGCCACCAGTGCGGGGGACCTCCTATTGCACACTGAAGCTTTCTTT
.	.	TRBV30	TRBJ2-3	CACHGLGSTDTQYF	TGTGCCTGCCATGGACTCGGAAGCACAGATACGCAGTATTTT
.	.	TRBV7-3	TRBJ1-1	CASSPGGSNTEAFF	TGTGCCAGCAGCCCCGGAGGGTCCAACACTGAAGCTTTCTTT
.	.	TRBV6-5	TRBJ2-3	CASLSSADTQYF	TGTGCCAGCCTCTCTTCCGCAGATACGCAGTATTTT
once	TRBD2	TRBV12-5	TRBJ2-7	CASGSGVAGGAYEQYF	TGTGCTAGTGGTTCCGGAGTAGCGGGAGGGGCCTACGAGCAGTACTTC
.	.	TRBV12-5	TRBJ1-5	CASGLVPGYSNQPQHF	TGTGCTAGTGGTTTGGTACCGGGGTATAGCAATCAGCCCCAGCATTTT
.	TRBD1	TRBV7-2	TRBJ1-1	CASSSDRVRVNTEAFF	TGTGCCAGCAGCTCCGACAGGGTTAGGGTGAACACTGAAGCTTTCTTT
once	TRBD1	TRBV19	TRBJ1-6	CASSPIRDRGSPLHF	TGTGCCAGTAGTCCTATCCGGGACAGGGGTTCACCCCTCCACTTT
.	.	TRBV6-5	TRBJ1-6	CASSYQGKSYNSPLHF	TGTGCCAGCAGTTATCAGGGCAAATCCTATAATTCACCCCTCCACTTT
.	.	TRBV9	TRBJ1-2	CASSVGTPNYGYTF	TGTGCCAGCAGCGTAGGGACACCTAACTATGGCTACACCTTC
.	.	TRBV10-3	TRBJ2-2	CAISVRSTTGELFF	TGTGCCATCAGTGTCCGAAGTACCACCGGGGAGCTGTTTTTT
.	.	TRBV4-1	TRBJ2-3	CASSQGGGSGTDTQYF	TGCGCCAGCAGCCAAGGGGGGGGCTCGGGTACAGATACGCAGTATTTT
once	.	TRBV9	TRBJ2-7	CASSSSSVGLGTTYEQYF	TGTGCCAGCAGTTCAAGCTCCGTGGGGCTGGGGACCACCTACGAGCAGTACTTC
.	.	TRBV2	TRBJ2-5	CASSEYNMGYGTQYF	TGTGCCAGCAGTGAATATAACATGGGATATGGGACCCAGTACTTC
.	TRBD1	TRBV9	TRBJ1-2	CASSGTGQPNTNYGYTF	TGTGCCAGCAGCGGCACGGGACAGCCAAATACTAACTATGGCTACACCTTC
.	.	TRBV2	TRBJ2-7	CASSERRTSYEQYF	TGTGCCAGCAGTGAAAGGAGAACCTCCTACGAGCAGTACTTC
.	.	TRBV28	TRBJ2-3	CASSLSQAQDTQYF	TGTGCCAGCAGTTTAAGTCAGGCGCAAGATACGCAGTATTTT
.	.	TRBV7-9	TRBJ1-3	CASSLVAASSYSGNTIYF	TGTGCCAGCAGCTTAGTAGCGGCCAGCTCCTACTCTGGAAACACCATATATTTT
.	.	TRBV3-1/TRBV3-2	TRBJ1-1	CASSYSWTEAFF	TGTGCCAGCAGCTATTCATGGACTGAAGCTTTCTTT
.	.	TRBV3-1/TRBV3-2	TRBJ2-6	CASSHNPGANVLTF	TGTGCCAGCAGCCATAACCCCGGGGCCAACGTCCTGACTTTC
.	.	TRBV11-2	TRBJ1-5	CASSLGSRGLYSNQPQHF	TGTGCCAGCAGCTTAGGGTCGCGGGGCCTCTATAGCAATCAGCCCCAGCATTTT
.	TRBD1	TRBV6-1	TRBJ2-4	CASSEAGQGDIQYF	TGTGCCAGCAGTGAAGCCGGACAGGGAGACATTCAGTACTTC
.	.	TRBV15	TRBJ1-1	CATRAPKLHTEAFF	TGTGCCACCAGAGCCCCCAAGTTACACACTGAAGCTTTCTTT
once	.	TRBV27	TRBJ2-2	CASSLKGWQYTGELFF	TGTGCCAGCAGTTTAAAGGGTTGGCAGTACACCGGGGAGCTGTTTTTT
once	.	TRBV28	TRBJ1-6	CASSLIPESSPLHF	TGTGCCAGCAGTTTAATCCCGGAAAGTTCACCCCTCCACTTT
.	.	TRBV5-4	TRBJ1-4	CASSLGSGQVDEKLFF	TGTGCCAGCAGCTTGGGTAGTGGGCAGGTGGATGAAAAACTGTTTTTT
.	.	TRBV7-3	TRBJ1-1	CASSLGHLNTEAFF	TGTGCCAGCAGCCTAGGACACTTGAACACTGAAGCTTTCTTT
.	.	TRBV15	TRBJ1-1	CATSRGQGGGTEAFF	TGTGCCACCAGCAGAGGTCAGGGTGGCGGCACTGAAGCTTTCTTT
once	.	TRBV9	TRBJ2-3	CASSLRGTPDTQYF	TGTGCCAGCAGCCTCAGGGGAACGCCAGATACGCAGTATTTT
.	.	TRBV9	TRBJ2-5	CASSVLPQGRQETQYF	TGTGCCAGCAGCGTACTCCCGCAGGGACGGCAAGAGACCCAGTACTTC
.	.	TRBV28	TRBJ2-7	CASSVGLTGAEQYF	TGTGCCAGCAGTGTAGGATTGACAGGAGCCGAGCAGTACTTC
.	.	TRBV4-3	TRBJ1-1	CASSQEAGTTEAFF	TGCGCCAGCAGCCAAGAGGCAGGGACCACTGAAGCTTTCTTT
.	TRBD1	TRBV7-9	TRBJ2-7	CASSLRGQGNEQYF	TGTGCCAGCAGCTTAAGAGGACAGGGTAACGAGCAGTACTTC
.	TRBD2	TRBV10-3	TRBJ2-3	CAIRDRLAGRTDTQYF	TGTGCCATCAGGGACCGACTAGCGGGTAGGACAGATACGCAGTATTTT
.	.	TRBV14	TRBJ1-1	CASSQGPPINTEAFF	TGTGCCAGCAGCCAAGGTCCTCCCATTAACACTGAAGCTTTCTTT
.	.	TRBV24-1	TRBJ2-7	CATSDEGYEQYF	TGTGCCACCAGTGATGAGGGCTACGAGCAGTACTTC
.	.	TRBV5-1	TRBJ2-7	CASSLDANGEQYF	TGCGCCAGCAGTTTGGATGCCAATGGCGAGCAGTACTTC
.	.	TRBV28	TRBJ2-7	CASSLDAGRAYEQYF	TGTGCCAGCAGTTTAGACGCGGGTAGGGCCTACGAGCAGTACTTC
.	.	TRBV27	TRBJ1-2	CASRGIDRLYGYTF	TGTGCCAGCAGGGGGATCGACAGACTCTATGGCTACACCTTC
.	.	TRBV7-9	TRBJ1-2	CASSLGWTANYGYTF	TGTGCCAGCAGCTTAGGATGGACAGCTAACTATGGCTACACCTTC
.	TRBD1	TRBV9	TRBJ1-2	CASSPQQGAGGYTF	TGTGCCAGCAGCCCCCAACAGGGGGCAGGAGGCTACACCTTC
.	.	TRBV6-5	TRBJ1-6	CASSYSEKGIGSPLHF	TGTGCCAGCAGTTACTCGGAGAAGGGAATAGGCTCACCCCTCCACTTT
.	TRBD1	TRBV2	TRBJ1-1	CASSGGQGREAFF	TGTGCCAGCAGTGGCGGACAGGGCAGAGAAGCTTTCTTT
few	TRBD1	TRBV12-3/TRBV12-4	TRBJ2-3	CASSLDRNTQYF	TGTGCCAGCAGTTTGGACAGGAATACGCAGTATTTT
.	.	TRBV15	TRBJ1-6	CATSKRDTEPNSPLHF	TGTGCCACCAGCAAGCGGGACACGGAACCGAATTCACCCCTCCACTTT
.	.	TRBV5-4	TRBJ1-2	CASSLESGFVKGIGYGYTF	TGTGCCAGCAGCTTGGAGAGTGGGTTTGTCAAGGGGATAGGCTATGGCTACACCTTC
.	.	TRBV6-9	TRBJ1-4	CASQHRREKLFF	TGTGCCAGCCAGCATAGGAGGGAAAAACTGTTTTTT
.	TRBD1	TRBV9	TRBJ1-1	CASSVATGVGGNTEAFF	TGTGCCAGCAGCGTAGCTACAGGGGTAGGTGGGAACACTGAAGCTTTCTTT
.	.	TRBV27	TRBJ2-3	CASSLAGPRLSTDTQYF	TGTGCCAGCAGTTTAGCGGGCCCGAGGCTTAGCACAGATACGCAGTATTTT
.	.	TRBV6-2/TRBV6-3	TRBJ1-2	CASSYRLANYGYTF	TGTGCCAGCAGTTACCGGTTAGCTAACTATGGCTACACCTTC
.	TRBD1	TRBV12-3/TRBV12-4	TRBJ2-7	CASSRDRTYEQYF	TGTGCCAGCAGCCGGGACAGAACTTACGAGCAGTACTTC